This T cell receptor beta chain derives from a study of blood T cell repertoires in COVID-19 (TCRdb year 2020). About the study as a whole: Collaborator samples came from the United States, Italy and Spain and covered acute and convalescent phases of COVID-19. The material from the prospective study consisted of cDNA or gDNA derived from T cells, B-cell-depleted T cells, or PBMCs. Subjects who had been exposed to COVID-19, were actively infected with it, or had recovered from it provided the deeply sampled blood TCRbeta repertoires that made up the dataset. A freely available public database, intended as a resource for researchers studying the immune response to SARS-CoV-2, is where the repertoires were released. Samples came from the ongoing ImmuneRACE study (first 160 participants) plus 1,254 subjects from 6 global collaborators. Nearly every sample came with metadata listing a de-identified subject ID, COVID-19 status, age in years and sex. Where available, HLA class I and class II types were taken from metadata supplied by the sample provider and were not determined by assay-based typing. Here is what the overall study found, with its caveats: Clinical and demographic metadata were provided uncurated, with the amount varying by source and participant.

The cysteine opens and the phenylalanine closes a CDR3 of 16 amino acids. Just the 48-base CDR3 DNA is kept, in frame starting at base 1. V is clipped by 6 bases and J by 5 bases, and the sequence between their germline boundaries is 22 bases long. For CDR1 and CDR2, the germline V gene lists KGHSH and LQKENI. The immunoSEQ Assay, a bias-controlled multiplex PCR, was used to amplify TCRbeta CDR3 regions from genomic DNA. Under the source paper's analysis protocol: The number of nucleated cells in each sample was estimated from the amplification of reference gene primers within the assay. To quantify the absolute abundance of each unique TCRbeta CDR3 rearrangement, sequence reads were collapsed and filtered. Productive Simpson clonality was computed per sample as the square root of Simpson's diversity index over productive rearrangements. TCRdb stores this immuneACCESS table with in-frame sequences only. Part of the clones is absent; in the studies checked, under half of the shortfall reflects unresolved V genes, and no reason is known for the rest. The V and J calls and clone size come from that table; D and trimming were worked out from the DNA. In all, the sample holds approximately 470,000 clones, and about nine tenths of those were seen once. Of the sample, about 0.65% is held by the ten largest clones.

Participants in the prospective study were enrolled through a virtual design, were aged roughly 18 to 100 years, and lived in roughly 24 United States geographic areas. Cohort assignment in the prospective study relied on participant-reported clinical history from a screening survey and a study questionnaire. Recovered participants in ImmuneRACE Cohort 3 were defined as having two consecutive negative NP/OP PCR tests, clearance from a healthcare professional, or resolution of symptoms. In the prospective study, whole blood, serum and a nasopharyngeal or oropharyngeal swab were collected from each participant by mobile phlebotomists. Participants in the prospective study had the option to provide additional blood draws and questionnaires over a roughly 2-month period. Prospective study blood samples were shipped either frozen or at room temperature before DNA extraction. For this clone: Its antigen is still unknown. Base qualities are not recorded, but no much larger clone differs from it by a single base.

This TCR was sampled from a young woman who had recovered from COVID-19. The sequence links TRBV18 to TRBJ2-5; the D segment could be TRBD2, given 6 matching bases. Sequenced material: PBMCs or T cells enriched from blood (not recorded which). The CDR3 amino acid sequence is: CASSPGPWRGKETQYF. The nucleotide sequence reads TGTGCCAGCTCGCCAGGCCCTTGGAGGGGCAAGGAGACCCAGTACTTC. With the portions outside the CDR3 filled from the reference TRBV18 and TRBJ2-5 genes, the complete variable region becomes NAGVMQNPRHLVRRRGQEARLRCSPMKGHSHVYWYRQLPEEGLKFMVYLQKENIIDESGMPKERFSAEFPKEGPSILRIQQVVRGDSAAYFCASSPGPWRGKETQYFGPGTRLLVL.